The 2 T cell receptor beta chains reported below all come from one sample, sequenced in a study of siplizumab effects on memory and regulatory T cells. Sequencing used immunoSEQ multiplex PCR; TCRdb keeps in-frame clones, though not all of them. The data contain some 100,000 clones, roughly 96% of them singletons. Sequencing was carried out using naive CD4+ T cells sorted from blood. These receptors came from a human donor in good health.

The chain links TRBV7-2 to TRBJ2-1, with D possibly called TRBD1 or TRBD2 (6 bases each). This CDR3 comprises 13 residues. Trimming removed 6 bases at V and 7 bases at J, with 13 bases between. CDR1 and CDR2 from the germline V gene are SGHTA and FQGNSA. CDR3 coding DNA: TGTGCCAGCAGTTCGAGGGGGGAGAATGAGCAGTTCTTC. It yields the protein CASSSRGENEQFF.

The chain has TRBV7-3 and TRBJ2-3; 10 positions match TRBD2. V shed 4 bases, J shed 4 bases, and the junction held 11 bases outside the gene matches. The germline gives CDR1 SGHTA, CDR2 FQGTGA. The length of the CDR3 is 17 residues. The CDR3 reads CASSSQPVLAGADTQYF. The CDR3 DNA reads TGTGCCAGCAGCTCCCAACCCGTTCTAGCGGGGGCAGATACGCAGTATTTT. Full variable domain (missing parts from reference TRBV7-3 and TRBJ2-3): GAGVSQTPSNKVTEKGKYVELRCDPISGHTALYWYRQSLGQGPEFLIYFQGTGAADDSGLPNDRFFAVRPEGSVSTLKIQRTERGDSAVYLCASSSQPVLAGADTQYFGPGTRLTVL.